This is a list of T cell receptor beta chains from one sample in a study of identical twins. TCRdb re-called the 5' RACE reads with MiXCR, one entry per CDR3 protein. The data contain 690,000 or so distinct CDR3 sequences, 8.5% to 9% of them singletons. Separately, the same data were catalogued under a study of yellow fever vaccine responses in identical twins.

Input material: PBMCs. Receptors were obtained from a young woman in good health. Both conserved end residues are part of each CDR3. A D gene is named only where the DNA matches it firmly. Size is omitted from some rows. Given values are once, few, many or a class for expanded clones.

v_gene: TRBV20-1
d_gene: .
abundance: few
j_gene: TRBJ2-5
CDR3nt: TGCAGTGCTAGAGACCCGGGGAGCAGTATACGGGAGACCCAGTACTTC
CDR3aa: CSARDPGSSIRETQYF

v_gene: TRBV20-1
d_gene: .
abundance: few
j_gene: TRBJ2-5
CDR3nt: TGCAGTGCTAGATTAGTAGCGGAGACCCAGTACTTC
CDR3aa: CSARLVAETQYF

v_gene: TRBV7-2
d_gene: TRBD1
abundance: many
j_gene: TRBJ1-2
CDR3nt: TGTGCCAGCAGCCTTGGACAGGGTTTCTATGGCTACACCTTC
CDR3aa: CASSLGQGFYGYTF

v_gene: TRBV12-3/TRBV12-4
d_gene: .
abundance: .
j_gene: TRBJ2-3
CDR3nt: TGTGCCAGCAGTTTCGCAGGGGAGGGCACAGATACGCAGTATTTT
CDR3aa: CASSFAGEGTDTQYF

v_gene: TRBV10-2
d_gene: TRBD1
abundance: few
j_gene: TRBJ2-1
CDR3nt: TGCGCCAGCATTTCCGGACAGGGGGCGAATGAGCAGTTCTTC
CDR3aa: CASISGQGANEQFF

v_gene: TRBV20-1
d_gene: .
abundance: .
j_gene: TRBJ1-1
CDR3nt: TGCAGTGCTAGAGTTACGCCTTCTGCTCAACGGGAAGCTTTCTTT
CDR3aa: CSARVTPSAQREAFF

v_gene: TRBV28
d_gene: TRBD1
abundance: .
j_gene: TRBJ2-7
CDR3nt: TGTGCCAGCAGTTCCCGGACAGGGGATTCGAACGAGCAGTACTTC
CDR3aa: CASSSRTGDSNEQYF

v_gene: TRBV12-3/TRBV12-4
d_gene: TRBD1
abundance: many
j_gene: TRBJ1-5
CDR3nt: TGTGCCAGCAGATCTCCGGGACAGAGCTTCAATCAGCCCCAGCATTTT
CDR3aa: CASRSPGQSFNQPQHF

v_gene: TRBV5-1
d_gene: .
abundance: many
j_gene: TRBJ2-2
CDR3nt: TGCGCCAGCAGCTTCCTGGGGGAGTTCGCCGGGGAGCTGTTTTTT
CDR3aa: CASSFLGEFAGELFF

v_gene: TRBV29-1
d_gene: .
abundance: few
j_gene: TRBJ1-1
CDR3nt: TGCAGCGTTGTGGGGGACACTGAAGCTTTCTTT
CDR3aa: CSVVGDTEAFF

v_gene: TRBV6-6
d_gene: .
abundance: many
j_gene: TRBJ2-1
CDR3nt: TGTGCCAGCAGTTACCGAAGGTATGAGCAGTTCTTC
CDR3aa: CASSYRRYEQFF

v_gene: TRBV3-1
d_gene: TRBD1
abundance: many
j_gene: TRBJ1-1
CDR3nt: TGTGCCAGCAGCTACTCGGGACAGGGTTCTGAAGCTTTCTTT
CDR3aa: CASSYSGQGSEAFF

v_gene: TRBV4-1
d_gene: .
abundance: few
j_gene: TRBJ1-1
CDR3nt: TGCGCCAGCAGCCAAGTGGAGGAAGCCGAAGCTTTCTTT
CDR3aa: CASSQVEEAEAFF

v_gene: TRBV5-1
d_gene: .
abundance: .
j_gene: TRBJ1-6
CDR3nt: TGCGCCAGCAGCTTGGACGGCAGGGATAATTCACCCCTCCACTTT
CDR3aa: CASSLDGRDNSPLHF

v_gene: TRBV28
d_gene: .
abundance: .
j_gene: TRBJ2-5
CDR3nt: TGTGCCAGCAGTGGCAACCAGGGATTTCAAGAGACCCAGTACTTC
CDR3aa: CASSGNQGFQETQYF

v_gene: TRBV3-1
d_gene: .
abundance: few
j_gene: TRBJ2-2
CDR3nt: TGTGCCAGCAGCCAAGGGACAGCGATGAACACCGGGGAGCTGTTTTTT
CDR3aa: CASSQGTAMNTGELFF

v_gene: TRBV29-1
d_gene: .
abundance: many
j_gene: TRBJ2-7
CDR3nt: TGCAGCGTAAAAATCCGCGGGCCGGAATACGAGCAGTACTTC
CDR3aa: CSVKIRGPEYEQYF

v_gene: TRBV12-3/TRBV12-4
d_gene: .
abundance: many
j_gene: TRBJ2-1
CDR3nt: TGTGCCAGCAGTTTCCAGCTCCTACCCAATGAGCAGTTCTTC
CDR3aa: CASSFQLLPNEQFF

v_gene: TRBV7-2
d_gene: TRBD2
abundance: many
j_gene: TRBJ2-1
CDR3nt: TGTGCCAGCAGCTTAGTCCCCCTAGCGGCCTTTTACAATGAGCAGTTCTTC
CDR3aa: CASSLVPLAAFYNEQFF

v_gene: TRBV28
d_gene: .
abundance: few
j_gene: TRBJ1-5
CDR3nt: TGTGCCAGCAGCCCAGGGCGGCATCAGCCCCAGCATTTT
CDR3aa: CASSPGRHQPQHF

v_gene: TRBV20-1
d_gene: TRBD2
abundance: many
j_gene: TRBJ2-5
CDR3nt: TGCAGTGCCTTAGATGCCAGACTAGCGGGGGGTCAAGAGACCCAGTACTTC
CDR3aa: CSALDARLAGGQETQYF

v_gene: TRBV5-1
d_gene: TRBD2
abundance: few
j_gene: TRBJ2-5
CDR3nt: TGCGCCAGCAGCTGGGGGACTAGCGGGGGTCAAGAGACCCAGTACTTC
CDR3aa: CASSWGTSGGQETQYF

v_gene: TRBV20-1
d_gene: .
abundance: .
j_gene: TRBJ1-1
CDR3nt: TGCAGTGCCCCCGTTGAGGGGCCAAACATGGGGTACACTGAAGCTTTCTTT
CDR3aa: CSAPVEGPNMGYTEAFF

v_gene: TRBV28
d_gene: .
abundance: .
j_gene: TRBJ2-3
CDR3nt: TGTGCCAGCAGCGGCAGGGTATTTGATACGCAGTATTTT
CDR3aa: CASSGRVFDTQYF

v_gene: TRBV5-1
d_gene: TRBD1
abundance: few
j_gene: TRBJ2-1
CDR3nt: TGCGCCAGCAGCTTAAGACAGGGGGCTTGGAATGAGCAGTTCTTC
CDR3aa: CASSLRQGAWNEQFF

v_gene: TRBV20-1
d_gene: .
abundance: many
j_gene: TRBJ2-1
CDR3nt: TGCAGTGCCGAAAGCAATCTAGGGAGCAATGAGCAGTTCTTC
CDR3aa: CSAESNLGSNEQFF

v_gene: TRBV28
d_gene: TRBD1
abundance: few
j_gene: TRBJ2-7
CDR3nt: TGTGCCAGCAGTTCGCCCGGGACAGGGGAGTACGAGCAGTACTTC
CDR3aa: CASSSPGTGEYEQYF

v_gene: TRBV12-3/TRBV12-4
d_gene: TRBD1
abundance: .
j_gene: TRBJ2-7
CDR3nt: TGTGCCTCGTCGCCAGGGACAGAGTCCTACGAGCAGTACTTC
CDR3aa: CASSPGTESYEQYF

v_gene: TRBV12-3/TRBV12-4
d_gene: .
abundance: many
j_gene: TRBJ1-2
CDR3nt: TGTGCCAGCAGTTCGGCAGGGGATCTGGGCTACACCTTC
CDR3aa: CASSSAGDLGYTF

v_gene: TRBV6-1
d_gene: .
abundance: .
j_gene: TRBJ2-5
CDR3nt: TGTGCCAGCAGGAACATCCCGGGAATCTTAAAGACCCAGTACTTC
CDR3aa: CASRNIPGILKTQYF

v_gene: TRBV20-1
d_gene: .
abundance: .
j_gene: TRBJ2-7
CDR3nt: TGCAGTGCTAGTGACCCGCAACTGGGCGAGCAGTACTTC
CDR3aa: CSASDPQLGEQYF

v_gene: TRBV20-1
d_gene: TRBD1
abundance: many
j_gene: TRBJ2-7
CDR3nt: TGCAGTGCAGAGAAAGGGGGCCCCTACGAGCAGTACTTC
CDR3aa: CSAEKGGPYEQYF

v_gene: TRBV3-1
d_gene: .
abundance: .
j_gene: TRBJ2-3
CDR3nt: TGTGCCAGCAGCCAAGCGGGGAGCCCCACAGATACGCAGTATTTT
CDR3aa: CASSQAGSPTDTQYF

v_gene: TRBV7-9
d_gene: .
abundance: .
j_gene: TRBJ2-5
CDR3nt: TGTGCCAGCAGCTTAAGGCTGGGCAGGGAAGAGACCCAGTACTTC
CDR3aa: CASSLRLGREETQYF

v_gene: TRBV29-1
d_gene: TRBD2
abundance: .
j_gene: TRBJ2-1
CDR3nt: TGCAGCGTTAAGGGGACTAGCGGGAGGGTGAATGAGCAGTTCTTC
CDR3aa: CSVKGTSGRVNEQFF

v_gene: TRBV7-9
d_gene: TRBD1
abundance: many
j_gene: TRBJ2-1
CDR3nt: TGTGCCAGCAGGAGACAGGGGGCGGTCAATGAGCAGTTCTTC
CDR3aa: CASRRQGAVNEQFF

v_gene: TRBV3-1
d_gene: TRBD2
abundance: .
j_gene: TRBJ2-5
CDR3nt: TGTGCCAGCAGCCTCCGGACTAGCGGGATCCAAGAGACCCAGTACTTC
CDR3aa: CASSLRTSGIQETQYF

v_gene: TRBV13
d_gene: .
abundance: few
j_gene: TRBJ2-7
CDR3nt: TGTGCCAGCAGCTTATGGGGCAGCACCTACGAGCAGTACTTC
CDR3aa: CASSLWGSTYEQYF

v_gene: TRBV4-2
d_gene: .
abundance: few
j_gene: TRBJ2-3
CDR3nt: TGTGCCAGCAGCCTACAATTCACAGATACGCAGTATTTT
CDR3aa: CASSLQFTDTQYF

v_gene: TRBV21-1
d_gene: .
abundance: few
j_gene: TRBJ1-2
CDR3nt: TGTGCCAGCAGCAAAGTCGTCGCGGGAGGGTATGGCTACACCTTC
CDR3aa: CASSKVVAGGYGYTF

v_gene: TRBV11-1
d_gene: .
abundance: few
j_gene: TRBJ2-1
CDR3nt: TGTGCCAGCAGCTCTACCGGGGCGGCGAGAAGGAACAATGAGCAGTTCTTC
CDR3aa: CASSSTGAARRNNEQFF

v_gene: TRBV7-8
d_gene: .
abundance: many
j_gene: TRBJ1-1
CDR3nt: TGTGCCAGCAGCTCGGACCGTTTGAACACTGAAGCTTTCTTT
CDR3aa: CASSSDRLNTEAFF

v_gene: TRBV18
d_gene: .
abundance: few
j_gene: TRBJ2-7
CDR3nt: TGTGCCAGCTCACCAAAGGCAGGGGTCTTTACATACGAGCAGTACTTC
CDR3aa: CASSPKAGVFTYEQYF

v_gene: TRBV12-3/TRBV12-4
d_gene: TRBD2
abundance: many
j_gene: TRBJ2-1
CDR3nt: TGTGCCAGCAGTCCACAGACTAGCGGGGGGGCAAATAATGAGCAGTTCTTC
CDR3aa: CASSPQTSGGANNEQFF

v_gene: TRBV9
d_gene: .
abundance: few
j_gene: TRBJ2-3
CDR3nt: TGTGCCAGCAGCGTAGAGGGGACCCTTAGCACAGATACGCAGTATTTT
CDR3aa: CASSVEGTLSTDTQYF

v_gene: TRBV20-1
d_gene: TRBD1
abundance: many
j_gene: TRBJ1-4
CDR3nt: TGCAGTGTCGAGAGAGGACAGGGGGATGAAAAACTGTTTTTT
CDR3aa: CSVERGQGDEKLFF

v_gene: TRBV7-9
d_gene: .
abundance: few
j_gene: TRBJ2-7
CDR3nt: TGTGCCAGCAGCTTAAACATCGGGAGCGAGCAGTACTTC
CDR3aa: CASSLNIGSEQYF

v_gene: TRBV6-5
d_gene: .
abundance: .
j_gene: TRBJ2-5
CDR3nt: TGTGCCAGCAGTCACCGACGTGGGACAATAGAGACCCAGTACTTC
CDR3aa: CASSHRRGTIETQYF

v_gene: TRBV12-3/TRBV12-4
d_gene: TRBD1
abundance: few
j_gene: TRBJ1-1
CDR3nt: TGTGCCAGCAGTTTACGGGGACAGGGGGACACTGAAGCTTTCTTT
CDR3aa: CASSLRGQGDTEAFF

v_gene: TRBV29-1
d_gene: TRBD2
abundance: few
j_gene: TRBJ2-7
CDR3nt: TGCAGCGTTGAAGAGACTAGCGGGAGGAGCGGCGAGCAGTACTTC
CDR3aa: CSVEETSGRSGEQYF

v_gene: TRBV20-1
d_gene: TRBD2
abundance: few
j_gene: TRBJ2-7
CDR3nt: TGCAGTGCTAGAGATGGTTTGGTAGCGGGACCCTACGAGCAGTACTTC
CDR3aa: CSARDGLVAGPYEQYF

v_gene: TRBV12-3/TRBV12-4
d_gene: .
abundance: .
j_gene: TRBJ2-5
CDR3nt: TGTGCCAGCAGTTTAAAGGGGGAGATCCAGTACTTC
CDR3aa: CASSLKGEIQYF

v_gene: TRBV4-2
d_gene: TRBD2
abundance: .
j_gene: TRBJ2-7
CDR3nt: TGTGCCAGCAGCCGAAGCGGGGAAAGTAACGAGCAGTACTTC
CDR3aa: CASSRSGESNEQYF